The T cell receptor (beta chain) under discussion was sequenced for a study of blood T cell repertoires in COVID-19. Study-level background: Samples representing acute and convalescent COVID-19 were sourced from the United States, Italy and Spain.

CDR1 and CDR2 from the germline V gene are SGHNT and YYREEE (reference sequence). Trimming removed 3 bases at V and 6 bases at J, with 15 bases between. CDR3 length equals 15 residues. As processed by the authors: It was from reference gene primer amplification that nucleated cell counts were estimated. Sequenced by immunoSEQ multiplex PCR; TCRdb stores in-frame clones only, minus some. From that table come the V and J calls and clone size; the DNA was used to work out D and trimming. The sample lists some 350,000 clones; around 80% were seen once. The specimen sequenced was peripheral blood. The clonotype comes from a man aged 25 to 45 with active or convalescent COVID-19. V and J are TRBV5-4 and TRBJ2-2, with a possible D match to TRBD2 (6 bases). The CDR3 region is CASSSRDFSAGELFF. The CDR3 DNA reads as TGTGCCAGCAGCTCTCGGGACTTCTCGGCCGGGGAGCTGTTTTTT.